This is a list of T cell receptor beta chains from one sample in a study of blood T cell repertoires in COVID-19. Profiled with immunoSEQ multiplex PCR; TCRdb holds only in-frame clones, not every one. The profile covers around 280,000 clones, with around 86% appearing a single time and 1.3% taken by the ten largest. The sequenced material came from peripheral blood. The source of these receptors is a man in his 70s with acute or convalescent COVID-19. Each CDR3 is given with its conserved first and last residue. The D gene is left open where the match is weak. Clone size appears in some rows only: once, few, many, or a class for an expanded clone.

cdr3_aa: CASSPGDILSLYF
cdr3_nt: TGCGCCAGCAGCCCTGGGGACATCCTTAGCTTGTACTTC
clone_size: NA
j_call: TRBJ2-7
v_call: TRBV5-1
d_call: NA

cdr3_aa: CASSQIQGQANTEAFF
cdr3_nt: TGTGCCAGCAGCCAAATCCAGGGACAGGCGAACACTGAAGCTTTCTTT
clone_size: NA
j_call: TRBJ1-1
v_call: TRBV11-2
d_call: TRBD1

cdr3_aa: CASSAHWDTPTGELFF
cdr3_nt: TGTGCCAGCAGCGCCCACTGGGACACCCCCACCGGGGAGCTGTTTTTT
clone_size: NA
j_call: TRBJ2-2
v_call: TRBV9
d_call: NA

cdr3_aa: CASSSPWGQGAGDTQYF
cdr3_nt: TGTGCCAGCAGTTCACCCTGGGGACAGGGGGCCGGAGATACGCAGTATTTT
clone_size: NA
j_call: TRBJ2-3
v_call: TRBV27
d_call: TRBD1

cdr3_aa: CASSPRDTGELFF
cdr3_nt: TGTGCCAGCAGCCCTCGGGACACCGGGGAGCTGTTTTTT
clone_size: few
j_call: TRBJ2-2
v_call: TRBV3-1/TRBV3-2
d_call: NA

cdr3_aa: CASSLGWAESTDTQYF
cdr3_nt: TGTGCCAGCAGCTTAGGCTGGGCAGAAAGCACAGATACGCAGTATTTT
clone_size: NA
j_call: TRBJ2-3
v_call: TRBV11-2
d_call: NA

cdr3_aa: CASIGPLADTQYF
cdr3_nt: TGTGCCAGCATTGGTCCTTTAGCAGATACGCAGTATTTT
clone_size: NA
j_call: TRBJ2-3
v_call: TRBV25-1
d_call: NA

cdr3_aa: CASSPPGQQRTNYGYTF
cdr3_nt: TGTGCCAGCTCACCCCCGGGACAGCAGAGGACTAACTATGGCTACACCTTC
clone_size: NA
j_call: TRBJ1-2
v_call: TRBV18
d_call: TRBD1

cdr3_aa: CASSPFFGQGSNQPQHF
cdr3_nt: TGTGCCAGCAGCCCGTTCTTTGGACAGGGAAGCAATCAGCCCCAGCATTTT
clone_size: NA
j_call: TRBJ1-5
v_call: TRBV4-2
d_call: TRBD1

cdr3_aa: CAWSLIPGGEQFF
cdr3_nt: TGTGCCTGGAGCTTAATCCCAGGGGGGGAGCAGTTCTTC
clone_size: NA
j_call: TRBJ2-1
v_call: TRBV30
d_call: NA

cdr3_aa: CASAGVGTGENEQYF
cdr3_nt: TGTGCCAGTGCGGGAGTTGGGACAGGGGAAAACGAGCAGTACTTC
clone_size: NA
j_call: TRBJ2-7
v_call: TRBV19
d_call: TRBD1

cdr3_aa: CASSLVAMNTEAFF
cdr3_nt: TGTGCCAGCAGCTTAGTGGCAATGAACACTGAAGCTTTCTTT
clone_size: once
j_call: TRBJ1-1
v_call: TRBV7-9
d_call: NA

cdr3_aa: CASSLAGSDSPLHF
cdr3_nt: TGCGCCAGCAGCTTGGCAGGGTCTGATTCACCCCTCCACTTT
clone_size: NA
j_call: TRBJ1-6
v_call: TRBV5-1
d_call: NA

cdr3_aa: CASSPQGQGQNYGYTF
cdr3_nt: TGTGCCAGCAGCCCCCAAGGCCAGGGGCAGAACTATGGCTACACCTTC
clone_size: NA
j_call: TRBJ1-2
v_call: TRBV4-2
d_call: NA

cdr3_aa: CASSLAGFVGELFF
cdr3_nt: TGTGCCAGCAGCTTAGCCGGGTTTGTCGGGGAGCTGTTTTTT
clone_size: NA
j_call: TRBJ2-2
v_call: TRBV5-6
d_call: NA

cdr3_aa: CASSLAGAMDYGYTF
cdr3_nt: TGTGCCAGCAGTTTGGCGGGGGCAATGGACTATGGCTACACCTTC
clone_size: NA
j_call: TRBJ1-2
v_call: TRBV2
d_call: NA

cdr3_aa: CASSPAGGSYNEQFF
cdr3_nt: TGTGCCAGCAGCCCCGCAGGGGGATCCTACAATGAGCAGTTCTTC
clone_size: NA
j_call: TRBJ2-1
v_call: TRBV9
d_call: TRBD1

cdr3_aa: CASSSTGNSPLHF
cdr3_nt: TGTGCCAGTAGTAGTACAGGGAATTCACCCCTCCACTTT
clone_size: once
j_call: TRBJ1-6
v_call: TRBV19
d_call: NA

cdr3_aa: CASSVEGGLETQYF
cdr3_nt: TGTGCCAGCAGCGTAGAGGGCGGGTTGGAGACCCAGTACTTC
clone_size: NA
j_call: TRBJ2-5
v_call: TRBV9
d_call: NA

cdr3_aa: CASSENRDYGYTF
cdr3_nt: TGTGCCAGCAGTGAAAACAGGGACTATGGCTACACCTTC
clone_size: few
j_call: TRBJ1-2
v_call: TRBV6-1
d_call: NA

cdr3_aa: CASSWDRQGNEQFF
cdr3_nt: TGTGCCAGCAGTTGGGACAGGCAGGGCAATGAGCAGTTCTTC
clone_size: NA
j_call: TRBJ2-1
v_call: TRBV2
d_call: TRBD1

cdr3_aa: CASHRGNNQPQHF
cdr3_nt: TGTGCCAGTCACAGGGGGAACAATCAGCCCCAGCATTTT
clone_size: NA
j_call: TRBJ1-5
v_call: TRBV19
d_call: TRBD1

cdr3_aa: CASSIISGGRQPQHF
cdr3_nt: TGTGCCAGTAGTATAATATCAGGGGGCAGACAGCCCCAGCATTTT
clone_size: NA
j_call: TRBJ1-5
v_call: TRBV19
d_call: TRBD1

cdr3_aa: CASSVGLAGGFTDTQYF
cdr3_nt: TGTGCCAGCAGCGTAGGTTTAGCGGGAGGTTTCACAGATACGCAGTATTTT
clone_size: NA
j_call: TRBJ2-3
v_call: TRBV9
d_call: TRBD2